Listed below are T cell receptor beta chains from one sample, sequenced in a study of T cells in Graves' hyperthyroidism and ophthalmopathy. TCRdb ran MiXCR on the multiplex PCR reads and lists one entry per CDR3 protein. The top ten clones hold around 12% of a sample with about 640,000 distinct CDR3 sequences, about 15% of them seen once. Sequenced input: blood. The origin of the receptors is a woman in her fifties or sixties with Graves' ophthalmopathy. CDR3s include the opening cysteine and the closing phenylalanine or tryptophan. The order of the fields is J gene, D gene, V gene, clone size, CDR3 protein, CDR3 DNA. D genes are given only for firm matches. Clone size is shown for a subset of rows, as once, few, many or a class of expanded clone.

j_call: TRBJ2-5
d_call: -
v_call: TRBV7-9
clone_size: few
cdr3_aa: CASSYRRTSETQYF
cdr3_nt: TGTGCCAGCAGCTATCGGAGAACTTCAGAGACCCAGTACTTC

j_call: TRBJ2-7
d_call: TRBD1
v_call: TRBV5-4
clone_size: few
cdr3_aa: CASREQGGRLPEQYF
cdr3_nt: TGTGCCAGCAGGGAACAGGGGGGTAGGTTGCCCGAGCAGTACTTC

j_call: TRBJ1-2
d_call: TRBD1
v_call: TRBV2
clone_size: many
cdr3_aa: CASSDLTGGSYGYTF
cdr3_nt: TGTGCCAGCAGTGATCTGACAGGGGGCTCCTATGGCTACACCTTC

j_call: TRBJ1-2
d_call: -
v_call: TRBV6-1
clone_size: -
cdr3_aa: CASTSGRGGYAF
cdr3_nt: TGTGCCAGCACCTCGGGCCGAGGCGGCTACGCCTTC

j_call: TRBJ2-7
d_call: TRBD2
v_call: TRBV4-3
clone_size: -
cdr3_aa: CASSHFPSGTSGAYEQYF
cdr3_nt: TGCGCCAGCAGCCATTTCCCCTCCGGGACTAGCGGAGCCTACGAGCAGTACTTC

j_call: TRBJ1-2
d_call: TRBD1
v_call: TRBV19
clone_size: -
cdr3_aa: CASRDRDRRNYGYTF
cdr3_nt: TGTGCCAGTAGAGACCGGGACAGGCGTAACTATGGCTACACCTTC

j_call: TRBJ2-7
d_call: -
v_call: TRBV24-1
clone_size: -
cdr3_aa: CATSYGYEQYF
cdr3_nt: TGTGCCACCAGTTACGGCTACGAGCAGTACTTC

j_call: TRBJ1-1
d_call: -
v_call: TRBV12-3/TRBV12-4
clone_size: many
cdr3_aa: CASSTQGVGSTEAFF
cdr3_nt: TGTGCCAGCAGTACCCAGGGTGTTGGAAGCACTGAAGCTTTCTTT

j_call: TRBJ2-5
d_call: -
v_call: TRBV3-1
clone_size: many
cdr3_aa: CASALAWETQYF
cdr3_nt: TGTGCCAGCGCACTAGCCTGGGAGACCCAGTACTTC

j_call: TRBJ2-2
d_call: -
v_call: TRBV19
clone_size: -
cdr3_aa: CASSIDGGWELFF
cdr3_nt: TGTGCCAGTAGTATAGACGGGGGCTGGGAGCTGTTTTTT

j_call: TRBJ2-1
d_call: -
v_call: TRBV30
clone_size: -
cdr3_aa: CAWSKGGHRVSLYNEQFF
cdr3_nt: TGTGCCTGGAGTAAGGGTGGGCACAGGGTGAGTTTATACAATGAGCAGTTCTTC

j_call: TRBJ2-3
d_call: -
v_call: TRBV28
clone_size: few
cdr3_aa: CASSKPGQTDTQYF
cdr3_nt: TGTGCCAGCAGTAAACCGGGACAAACAGATACGCAGTATTTT

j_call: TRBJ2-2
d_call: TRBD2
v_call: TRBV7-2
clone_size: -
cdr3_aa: CASSLQGGSSGTGELFF
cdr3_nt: TGTGCCAGCAGCTTACAGGGAGGGTCGTCCGGGACCGGGGAGCTGTTTTTT

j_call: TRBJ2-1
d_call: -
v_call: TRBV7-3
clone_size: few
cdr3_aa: CASSLSGLQGNSEQFF
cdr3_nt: TGTGCCAGCAGCTTATCCGGACTACAAGGCAACAGTGAGCAGTTCTTC

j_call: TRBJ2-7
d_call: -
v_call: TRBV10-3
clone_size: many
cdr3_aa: CAIRRELRNYEQYF
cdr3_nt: TGTGCCATCAGACGCGAACTCCGGAACTACGAGCAGTACTTC

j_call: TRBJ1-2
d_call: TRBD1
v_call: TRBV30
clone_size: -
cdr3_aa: CAWNGQGDGYTF
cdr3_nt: TGTGCCTGGAACGGACAGGGCGATGGCTACACCTTC

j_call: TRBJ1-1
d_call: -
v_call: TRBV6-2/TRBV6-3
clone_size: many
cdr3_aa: CASSYSGGLNTEAFF
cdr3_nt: TGTGCCAGCAGTTACTCGGGGGGACTGAACACTGAAGCTTTCTTT

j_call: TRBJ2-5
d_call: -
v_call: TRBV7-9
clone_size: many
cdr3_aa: CASSLGAGIQETQYF
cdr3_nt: TGTGCCAGCAGCTTAGGGGCTGGGATCCAAGAGACCCAGTACTTC